Listed here are 11 T cell receptor beta chains from one sample, sequenced in a study of Ad26.COV2.S vaccination and SARS-CoV-2 variants. The treatment is: roughly 20 received Ad26.COV2.S at low or high dose, single or two shots; five or six received placebo; per-sample allocation not given. Material that was analyzed had been drawn on day 63 after the first vaccine or placebo injection. The table came from immunoSEQ multiplex PCR; TCRdb's copy has only in-frame clones and leaves some out. The repertoire consists of fewer than 800,000 clones, with about 89% occurring once and the leading ten covering approximately 1.5%. The sequencing here drew on peripheral blood, taken in a trial of Ad26.COV2.S vaccine versus placebo. These receptors were collected from a person aged 18-60 years who received the Ad26.COV2.S COVID-19 vaccine or a placebo.

This rearrangement joins TRBV2 to TRBJ1-1, with 9 nucleotides matching TRBD1. CDR3 length: 19 amino acids. Germline V gene data show CDR1 as SNHLY and CDR2 as FYNNEI. Unmatched junction bases numbered 13, after V lost 1 base and J lost 1 base. The DNA for the CDR3 is TGTGCCAGCAGTGAAGGAGGGGACAGGGAGGTTGTGTCGAACACTGAAGCTTTCTTT. This codes for CASSEGGDREVVSNTEAFF. The complete variable domain, with remaining parts taken from reference TRBV2 and TRBJ1-1, reads EPEVTQTPSHQVTQMGQEVILRCVPISNHLYFYWYRQILGQKVEFLVSFYNNEISEKSEIFDDQFSVERPDGSNFTLKIRSTKLEDSAMYFCASSEGGDREVVSNTEAFFGQGTRLTVV.

The rearrangement links TRBV27 to TRBJ2-1; possible D gene TRBD2, 5 bases. Germline CDR1 reads MNHEY; CDR2 reads SMNVEV (reference sequence). V lost 0 bases to trimming and J lost 10 bases, with 10 bases between them. CDR3 size: 13 residues. For the CDR3, the DNA is TGTGCCAGCAGTTTATCTCGGACTTGGGAGCAGTTCTTC. Its translation is CASSLSRTWEQFF.

The chain recombines TRBV4-3 with TRBJ2-7, with 12 bases matching TRBD2. Trimming cost V 1 base and J 2 bases; bases outside gene matches: 0. The germline gives CDR1 LGHNA, CDR2 YSLEER. This CDR3 is built from 15 residues. The CDR3 DNA sequence: TGCGCCAGCAGCCAAGGGACTAGCGGGGCCTACGAGCAGTACTTC. Its translation: CASSQGTSGAYEQYF.

The gene calls are TRBV7-8 and TRBJ2-3, with 10 bases that match TRBD2. CDR3 size: 16 residues. CDR1 is SGHVS and CDR2 is FQNEAQ in the germline V gene. V was pared by 5 bases and J by 5 bases, with 10 bases of the junction left unmatched. CDR3 in DNA: TGTGCCAGCAGCGCAGCCGGGACTAGCGCGGGAGATACGCAGTATTTT. Its translation is CASSAAGTSAGDTQYF.

The V gene is TRBV20-1, the J gene TRBJ1-1; D may be TRBD1 (6 bases). With 6 bases removed from V and 8 bases from J, the gap between germline ends came to 13 bases. The length of the CDR3 is 11 residues. In germline, CDR1 is DFQATT, CDR2 SNEGSKA (reference sequence). CDR3 in amino acids: CSAPTGSEAFF. The CDR3 DNA reads TGCAGTGCACCTACAGGGTCCGAAGCTTTCTTT.

The chain carries TRBV18 and TRBJ2-2; 14 bases match TRBD2. Germline values: CDR1 KGHSH, CDR2 LQKENI. This CDR3 has 17 amino acids. Trimming cost V 5 bases and J 2 bases; bases outside gene matches: 4. The CDR3, as DNA: TGTGCCAGCTCAACGACTAGCGGGGGGGCCAACACCGGGGAGCTGTTTTTT. Its translation is CASSTTSGGANTGELFF.

The J gene is TRBJ2-7, the V gene TRBV5-1, with 8 bases that match TRBD1. CDR1 SGHRS and CDR2 YFSETQ come from the germline V gene. This CDR3 region has 15 residues. The V gene end was trimmed by 2 bases and the J gene end by 2 bases; junction bases not matched to a gene: 6. The CDR3 protein is CASSLQGEYPYEQYF. DNA for the CDR3: TGCGCCAGCAGCTTACAGGGGGAATACCCCTACGAGCAGTACTTC.

The rearrangement joins TRBV6-5 to TRBJ2-5; 7 nucleotides match TRBD2. The CDR3 runs 14 residues. The trim removed 6 bases at V and 5 bases at J, leaving 9 bases unmatched. Germline lookup yields CDR1 MNHEY and CDR2 SVGAGI. The CDR3 DNA reads as TGTGCCAGCAGGCCTAGCGGCCCGGGGGAGACCCAGTACTTC. Amino acid sequence: CASRPSGPGETQYF.

The gene calls are TRBV6-5 and TRBJ1-6; tentative D call: TRBD1 (6 bases). Germline V lookup: CDR1 MNHEY, CDR2 SVGAGI. Trimming pared 4 bases from V and 8 bases from J, leaving 12 bases between. The length of the CDR3 is 14 residues. The CDR3 coding sequence is TGTGCCAGCAGTTTGGACAGCACCTATTCACCCCTCCACTTT. Protein: CASSLDSTYSPLHF.

With respect to this clone: One junction end disagrees with the germline gene, perhaps due to a read error. This rearrangement joins TRBV7-7 to TRBJ2-1, with 7 bases that match TRBD2. The CDR3 sequence is 16 residues long. CDR1 and CDR2 (germline): SSHAT, FNYEAQ (reference sequence). CDR3 amino acids: CASSLVLGLNRNEQFF. For the CDR3, the DNA is TGTGCTAGCAGCTTAGTTTTGGGACTAAATCGCAATGAGCAGTTCTTC.

This chain connects TRBV10-3 to TRBJ2-7; 9 bases align to TRBD2. V lost 4 bases to trimming and J lost 2 bases; unmatched junction nucleotides: 9. This CDR3 is built from 16 residues. Per the germline V gene, CDR1 is ENHRY and CDR2 is SYGVKD. DNA of the CDR3: TGTGCCATCAGTGGATTCCCGGGACTAGCAGCCTACGAGCAGTACTTC. Its translation: CAISGFPGLAAYEQYF.